This T cell receptor beta chain is drawn from a study of regulatory T cells in long-lasting Graves disease (TCRdb year 2021). For context, the study as a whole: Antithyroid drugs had been taken for less than 3 months by newly diagnosed Graves' disease patients. Patients with persistent Graves' disease were compared with patients with newly diagnosed Graves' disease using TCR sequencing and RNA sequencing of peripheral blood. The study was conducted in China and was registered as a clinical trial. A total of roughly 33 samples were covered by TCR sequencing, comprising approximately 13 persistent and around 20 newly diagnosed Graves' disease patients. What the study reported, not specific to this receptor: A larger number of public clonotypes was shared among persistent patients (approximately 3,000) than among newly diagnosed patients (roughly 970). TRBV28, TRBJ1-2 and TRBJ2-5 were preferentially used in persistent disease, while TRBV20-1 and TRBJ2-1 were favored in newly diagnosed disease. Lower TCR Shannon entropy and fewer highly expanded clones were observed in persistent Graves' disease patients than in newly diagnosed patients, which suggested clonal expansion. The study examined only peripheral blood because the primary lesion, thyroid tissue, could not be accessed. The authors acknowledged the small sample size as a limitation that may reduce accuracy. Sequencing and analysis were limited to the TCR beta chain.

This clonotype was observed at least ten times. Its antigen remains undetermined. No qualities accompany the bases; no much larger clone lies one base away. Libraries came from multiplex PCR. The sequencer was an Illumina HiSeq 4000. iRepertoire HTBI primers and Arm-PCR amplification of CDR3 regions were used to construct TCR beta libraries. Before sequencing, the PCR products went through gel purification. The paper's data handling went like this. Across samples, fewer than 70 TRBV and 14 TRBJ segments were identified and used for gene usage analysis of CDR3 amino acid clonotypes. COPE and FqMerger were used to merge the filtered high-quality paired reads into contigs. BLAST was used to align contigs to IMGT TRBV, TRBD and TRBJ reference genes, and CDR3 was defined according to IMGT. Clonotypes above 0.1% frequency were classified as highly expanded clones. Shannon entropy was used to measure repertoire diversity, and the Gini coefficient was used to measure V-J evenness. Clonotypes shared by more than one individual were considered public. TCRdb handled the public reads itself, with Q25 trimming in fastp and clone calling in MiXCR, and kept productive beta chains. Each CDR3 protein appears once, grouped with its most common genes and DNA. The authors' filters were not applied to this entry. Here the sample has about 220,000 distinct CDR3 sequences; less than 20% occur a single time. The ten largest clones take up roughly 12% of the sample.

Explained via the paper, the time point label denotes: newly diagnosed GD, antithyroid drugs for less than 3 months. For both TCR sequencing and RNA sequencing, RNA was extracted from PBMCs using TRIzol. The diagnosis of Graves' disease followed American Thyroid Association guidelines. Recruitment of patients was carried out at an endocrinology department in Xi'an, China. Each patient gave roughly 8.4 milliliters of peripheral blood, collected in an EDTA anticoagulant tube. Ficoll Paque Plus density gradient separation was used to isolate PBMCs, and no further T cell sorting was done. An Agilent 2100 Bioanalyzer and agarose gel were used to check RNA quality, and a NanoDrop 2000 was used to measure RNA concentration. From a lookup of the germline V gene, CDR1 and CDR2 are MDHEN and SYDVKM. The CDR3 goes from the cysteine to the phenylalanine over 15 residues. CDR3 DNA only is kept here, 45 bases in frame from base 1. Relative to germline, V is missing 3 bases and J is missing 3 bases, with 7 bases of the junction outside any gene match.

These records were also assigned to another study, of T cells in Graves' hyperthyroidism and ophthalmopathy. The second paper states: Stable Graves' hyperthyroidism was defined as the absence of progression to ophthalmopathy over 18 months of follow-up. Hyperthyroidism patients were newly diagnosed, with disease duration under 2 months, and aged 18 to 65 years. Exclusion was applied to patients with uncontrolled infections, other autoimmune diseases, pregnancy or lactation. Clinical symptoms, serum thyroxine and TRAb, thyroid ultrasound, and orbital computed tomography formed the basis for the diagnoses. The TCR CDR3 was subjected to a first round of RT-PCR using the HTBI primer set and the Qiagen OneStep RT-PCR kit. Most expanded thyroid clonotypes (frequency above 0.001) were also detected in blood, a finding suggesting that blood repertoires may reflect thyroid immune responses. In cross-validation, a model built on a 13 V-J signature told ophthalmopathy apart from stable hyperthyroidism with 85% to 90% sensitivity and around 83% specificity, and in testing the same model reached 80%/75%. During validation, the model predicted progression to ophthalmopathy a median of roughly six months ahead of onset, with approximately 71% sensitivity and around 72% specificity. TCR V-J signatures able to tell the groups apart were searched for in a discovery cohort of 100 patients, of whom roughly 42 had Graves' ophthalmopathy and around 58 had stable Graves' hyperthyroidism. An independent validation cohort of around 19 hyperthyroidism patients and about 15 patients who later progressed to ophthalmopathy tested prospective prediction of ophthalmopathy. The 75 to 100 discovery patients were divided at random into training and test sets in a 7:3 ratio. In more than 5 Graves' hyperthyroidism patients, the study also compared T-cell repertoires from thyroid tissue with T-cell repertoires from blood. Following sampling, methimazole starting at 30 mg daily was given to hyperthyroidism patients, and high-dose intravenous methylprednisolone was given to ophthalmopathy patients. A second multiplex PCR round built the libraries, followed by size selection and purification. Sequencing of the libraries was done on an Illumina HiSeq2000 using paired-end 100 bp reads. SOAPnuke was used to process the raw data, throwing out any read that contained adapters or uncalled bases, had a mean Phred below 15, or lacked an exact constant-primer or identifier match. COPE v1.2.5 was used to merge the high-quality paired reads, and each unique nucleotide sequence was defined as a clonotype. MiTCR v1.1 was used to align clonotypes to the IMGT TRBV, TRBD and TRBJ reference segments. The analysis included only V-J combinations with a frequency above 0.0001, which together covered more than 98% of the repertoires. A TCS score was defined as the ratio between F50 (clonal expansion) and ExV (chaos), using BLOSUM62-based TCRdist between CDR3 peptides within each V-J. Welch's t-statistics and random forest reduced 500 to 550 V-J features to roughly 13, which were used in a naive Bayes classifier (R e1071). Sample size was not statistically predetermined, and investigators were not blinded to group allocation. TCR Vbeta CDR3 sequencing of 120 to 150 peripheral blood samples (about 45 ophthalmopathy, about 75 hyperthyroidism and roughly 17 progressor patients) is reported in the paper.

In this chain, TRBV28 is recombined with TRBJ1-1; TRBD1 agrees with 7 junctional bases. The source was peripheral blood mononuclear cells (PBMCs), collected at new diagnosis, from a patient treated with antithyroid drugs. The receptor was isolated from a woman aged 30 to 39 with Graves disease. Donor details come from another sample of the same person, matched by shared clones. The CDR3: CASSFAGGWDTEAFF. The sequenced DNA: TGTGCCAGCAGTTTCGCAGGGGGATGGGACACTGAAGCTTTCTTT.